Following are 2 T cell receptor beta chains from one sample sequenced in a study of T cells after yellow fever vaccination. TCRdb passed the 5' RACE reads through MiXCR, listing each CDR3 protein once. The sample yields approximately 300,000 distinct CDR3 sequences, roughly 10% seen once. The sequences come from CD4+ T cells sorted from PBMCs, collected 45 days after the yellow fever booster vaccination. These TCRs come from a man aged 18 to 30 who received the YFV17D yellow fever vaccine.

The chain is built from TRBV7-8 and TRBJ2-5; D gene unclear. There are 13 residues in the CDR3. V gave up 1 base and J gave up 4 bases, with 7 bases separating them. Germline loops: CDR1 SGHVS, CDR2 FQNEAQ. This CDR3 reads CASSLGHRETQYF. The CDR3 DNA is TGTGCCAGCAGCTTAGGGCACCGAGAGACCCAGTACTTC.

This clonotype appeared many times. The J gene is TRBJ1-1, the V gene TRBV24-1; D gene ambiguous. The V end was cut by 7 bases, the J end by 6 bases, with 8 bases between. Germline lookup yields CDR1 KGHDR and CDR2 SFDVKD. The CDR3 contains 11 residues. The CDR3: CATRSGPEAFF. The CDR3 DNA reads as TGTGCCACCAGATCGGGTCCTGAAGCTTTCTTT.